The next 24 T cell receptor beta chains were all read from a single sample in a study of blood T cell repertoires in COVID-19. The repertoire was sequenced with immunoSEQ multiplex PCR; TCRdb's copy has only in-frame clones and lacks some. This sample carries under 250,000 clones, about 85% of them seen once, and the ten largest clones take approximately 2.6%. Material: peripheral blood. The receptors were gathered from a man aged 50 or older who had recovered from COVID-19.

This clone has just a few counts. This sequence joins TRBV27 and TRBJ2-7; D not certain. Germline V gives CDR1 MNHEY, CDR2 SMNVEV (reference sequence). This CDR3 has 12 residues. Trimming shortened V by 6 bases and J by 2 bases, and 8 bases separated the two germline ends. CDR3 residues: CASSRLPYEQYF. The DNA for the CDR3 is TGTGCCAGCAGCCGCCTACCCTACGAGCAGTACTTC.

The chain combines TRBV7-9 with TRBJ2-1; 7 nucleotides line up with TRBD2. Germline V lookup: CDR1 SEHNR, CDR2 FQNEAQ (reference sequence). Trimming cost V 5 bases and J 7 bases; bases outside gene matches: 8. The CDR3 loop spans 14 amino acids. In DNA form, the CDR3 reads TGTGCCAGCAGCGTGCAACTAGCGTGGAATGAGCAGTTCTTC. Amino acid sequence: CASSVQLAWNEQFF.

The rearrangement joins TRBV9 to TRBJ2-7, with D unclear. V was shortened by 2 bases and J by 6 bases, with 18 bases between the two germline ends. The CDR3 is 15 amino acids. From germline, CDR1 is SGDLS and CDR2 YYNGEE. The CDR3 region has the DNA TGTGCCAGCAGCGTTAGAGCAACCCTAGAGAGCGAGCAGTACTTC. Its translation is CASSVRATLESEQYF.

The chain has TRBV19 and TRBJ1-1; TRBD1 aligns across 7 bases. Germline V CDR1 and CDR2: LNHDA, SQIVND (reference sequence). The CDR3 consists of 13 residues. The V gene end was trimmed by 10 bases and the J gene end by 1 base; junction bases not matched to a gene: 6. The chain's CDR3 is CATRDSSNTEAFF. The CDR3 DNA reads TGTGCCACTCGGGACAGTTCGAACACTGAAGCTTTCTTT.

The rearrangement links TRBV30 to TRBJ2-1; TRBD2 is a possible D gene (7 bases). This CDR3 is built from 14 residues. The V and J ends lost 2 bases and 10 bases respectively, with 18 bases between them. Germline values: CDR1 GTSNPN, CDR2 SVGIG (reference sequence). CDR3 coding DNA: TGTGCCTGGAGTAGGGGGGAGGGTATTAGGGAGCAGTTCTTC. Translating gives CAWSRGEGIREQFF.

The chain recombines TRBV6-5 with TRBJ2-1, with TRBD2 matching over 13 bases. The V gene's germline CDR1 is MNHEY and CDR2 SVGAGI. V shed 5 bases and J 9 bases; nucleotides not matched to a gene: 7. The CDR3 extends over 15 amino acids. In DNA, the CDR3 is TGTGCCAGCAGTACGGGACTAGCGGGACGGGGTGAGCAGTTCTTC. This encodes CASSTGLAGRGEQFF.

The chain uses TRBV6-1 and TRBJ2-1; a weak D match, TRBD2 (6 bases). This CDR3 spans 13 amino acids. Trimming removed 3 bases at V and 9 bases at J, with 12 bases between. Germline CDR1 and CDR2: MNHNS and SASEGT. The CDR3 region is CASSEVVGGEQFF. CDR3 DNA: TGTGCCAGCAGTGAGGTGGTGGGGGGTGAGCAGTTCTTC.

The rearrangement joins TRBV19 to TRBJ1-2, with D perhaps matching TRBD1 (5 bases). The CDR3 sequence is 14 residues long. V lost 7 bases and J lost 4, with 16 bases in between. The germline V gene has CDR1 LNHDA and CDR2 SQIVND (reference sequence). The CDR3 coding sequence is TGTGCCAGTAAGGAACAGGCCTCTCCCTATGGCTACACCTTC. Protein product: CASKEQASPYGYTF.

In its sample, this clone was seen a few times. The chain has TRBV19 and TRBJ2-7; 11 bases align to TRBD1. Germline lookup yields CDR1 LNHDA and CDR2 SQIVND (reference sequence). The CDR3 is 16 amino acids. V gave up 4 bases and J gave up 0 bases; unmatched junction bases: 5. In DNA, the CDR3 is TGTGCCAGTAGTAGAGCCGGGACAGGGGGCTCCTACGAGCAGTACTTC. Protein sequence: CASSRAGTGGSYEQYF. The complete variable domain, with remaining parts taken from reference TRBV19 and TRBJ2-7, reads DGGITQSPKYLFRKEGQNVTLSCEQNLNHDAMYWYRQDPGQGLRLIYYSQIVNDFQKGDIAEGYSVSREKKESFPLTVTSAQKNPTAFYLCASSRAGTGGSYEQYFGPGTRLTVT.

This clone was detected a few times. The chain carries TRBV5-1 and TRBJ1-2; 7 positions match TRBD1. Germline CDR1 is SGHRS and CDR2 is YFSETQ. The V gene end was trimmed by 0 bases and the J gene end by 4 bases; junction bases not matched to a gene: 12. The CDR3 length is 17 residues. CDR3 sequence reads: CASSLGQGPLTVYGYTF. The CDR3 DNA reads TGCGCCAGCAGCTTGGGACAGGGTCCCTTGACCGTCTATGGCTACACCTTC.

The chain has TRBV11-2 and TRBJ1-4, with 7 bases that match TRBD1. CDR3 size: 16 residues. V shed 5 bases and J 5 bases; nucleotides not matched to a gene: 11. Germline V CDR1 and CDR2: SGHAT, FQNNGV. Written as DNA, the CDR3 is TGTGCCAGCAGCGCCCGACAGGGTGAGGCAAATGAAAAACTGTTTTTT. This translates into CASSARQGEANEKLFF.

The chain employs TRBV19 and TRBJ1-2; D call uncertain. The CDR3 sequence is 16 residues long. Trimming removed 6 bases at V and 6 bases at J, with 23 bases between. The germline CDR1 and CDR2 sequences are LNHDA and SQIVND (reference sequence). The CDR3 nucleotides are TGTGCCAGTAGCGCTCAACCCTGGAGCAGCCTCCATGGCTACACCTTC. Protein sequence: CASSAQPWSSLHGYTF.

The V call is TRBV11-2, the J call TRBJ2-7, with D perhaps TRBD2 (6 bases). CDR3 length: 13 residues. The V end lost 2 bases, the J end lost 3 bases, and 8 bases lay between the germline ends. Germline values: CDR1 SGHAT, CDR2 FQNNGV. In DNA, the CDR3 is TGTGCCAGCAGCTTACGGCGGGACTACGAGCAGTACTTC. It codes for CASSLRRDYEQYF. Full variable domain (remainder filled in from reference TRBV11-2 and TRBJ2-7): EAGVAQSPRYKIIEKRQSVAFWCNPISGHATLYWYQQILGQGPKLLIQFQNNGVVDDSQLPKDRFSAERLKGVDSTLKIQPAKLEDSAVYLCASSLRRDYEQYFGPGTRLTVT.

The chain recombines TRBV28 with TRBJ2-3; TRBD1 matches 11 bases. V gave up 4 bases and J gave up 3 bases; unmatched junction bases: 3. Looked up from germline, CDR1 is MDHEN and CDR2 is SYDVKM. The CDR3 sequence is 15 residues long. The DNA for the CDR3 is TGTGCCAGCAGTTCGGACAGGGGGCGAACAGATACGCAGTATTTT. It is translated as CASSSDRGRTDTQYF.

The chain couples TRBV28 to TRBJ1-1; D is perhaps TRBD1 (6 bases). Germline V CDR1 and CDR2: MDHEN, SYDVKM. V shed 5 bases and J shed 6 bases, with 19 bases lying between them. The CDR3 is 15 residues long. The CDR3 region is CASSPEGRGAAEAFF. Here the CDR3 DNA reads TGTGCCAGCAGTCCCGAAGGGAGGGGGGCGGCTGAAGCTTTCTTT.

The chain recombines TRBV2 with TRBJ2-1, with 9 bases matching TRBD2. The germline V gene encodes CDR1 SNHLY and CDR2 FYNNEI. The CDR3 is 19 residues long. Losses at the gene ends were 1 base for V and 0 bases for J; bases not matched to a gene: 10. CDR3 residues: CASSEGLAGSMSSYNEQFF. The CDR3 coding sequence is TGTGCCAGCAGTGAAGGGCTAGCGGGGTCGATGAGCTCCTACAATGAGCAGTTCTTC. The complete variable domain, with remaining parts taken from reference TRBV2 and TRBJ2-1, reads EPEVTQTPSHQVTQMGQEVILRCVPISNHLYFYWYRQILGQKVEFLVSFYNNEISEKSEIFDDQFSVERPDGSNFTLKIRSTKLEDSAMYFCASSEGLAGSMSSYNEQFFGPGTRLTVL.

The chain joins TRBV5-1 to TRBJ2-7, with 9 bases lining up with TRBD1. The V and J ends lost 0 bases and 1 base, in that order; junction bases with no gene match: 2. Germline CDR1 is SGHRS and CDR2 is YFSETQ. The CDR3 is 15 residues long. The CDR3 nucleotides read TGCGCCAGCAGCTTGGGGGACAGGGTGTCCTACGAGCAGTACTTC. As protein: CASSLGDRVSYEQYF.

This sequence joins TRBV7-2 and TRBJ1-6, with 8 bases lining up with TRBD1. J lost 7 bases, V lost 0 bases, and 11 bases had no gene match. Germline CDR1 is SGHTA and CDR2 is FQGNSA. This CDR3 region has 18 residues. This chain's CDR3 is CASSLASILTGGNSPLHF. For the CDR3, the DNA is TGTGCCAGCAGCTTAGCATCGATCCTCACAGGGGGGAATTCACCCCTCCACTTT.

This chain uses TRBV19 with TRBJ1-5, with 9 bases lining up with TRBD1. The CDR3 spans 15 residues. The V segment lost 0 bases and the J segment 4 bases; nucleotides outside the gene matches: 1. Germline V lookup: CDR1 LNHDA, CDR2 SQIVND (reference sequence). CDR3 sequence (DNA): TGTGCCAGTAGTATAGATGGGACAGGGAATCAGCCCCAGCATTTT. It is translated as CASSIDGTGNQPQHF.

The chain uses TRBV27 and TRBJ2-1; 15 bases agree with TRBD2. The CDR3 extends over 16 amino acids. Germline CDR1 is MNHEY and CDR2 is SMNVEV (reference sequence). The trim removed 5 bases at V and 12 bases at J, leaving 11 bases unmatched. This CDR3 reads CASSLGLAGGQNRQFF. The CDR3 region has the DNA TGTGCCAGCAGTCTGGGACTAGCGGGAGGACAAAACCGGCAGTTCTTC.

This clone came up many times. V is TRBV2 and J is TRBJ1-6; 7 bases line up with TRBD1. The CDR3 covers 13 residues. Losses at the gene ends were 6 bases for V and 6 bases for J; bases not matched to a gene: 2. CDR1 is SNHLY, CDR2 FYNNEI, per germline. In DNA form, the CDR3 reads TGTGCCAGCAGGGGGGACAGTAATTCACCCCTCCACTTT. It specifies CASRGDSNSPLHF.

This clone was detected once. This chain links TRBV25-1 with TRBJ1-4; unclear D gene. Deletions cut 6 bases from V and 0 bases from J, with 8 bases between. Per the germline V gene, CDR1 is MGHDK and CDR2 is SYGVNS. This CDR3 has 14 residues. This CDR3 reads CASSRVATNEKLFF. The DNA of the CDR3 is TGTGCCAGCAGCCGGGTCGCAACTAATGAAAAACTGTTTTTT.

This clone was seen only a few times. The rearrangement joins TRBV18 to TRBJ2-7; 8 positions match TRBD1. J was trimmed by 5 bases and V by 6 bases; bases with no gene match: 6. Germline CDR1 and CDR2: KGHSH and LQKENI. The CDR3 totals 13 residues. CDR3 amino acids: CASSPDRADEQYF. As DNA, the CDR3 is TGTGCCAGCTCTCCGGACAGGGCCGACGAGCAGTACTTC.

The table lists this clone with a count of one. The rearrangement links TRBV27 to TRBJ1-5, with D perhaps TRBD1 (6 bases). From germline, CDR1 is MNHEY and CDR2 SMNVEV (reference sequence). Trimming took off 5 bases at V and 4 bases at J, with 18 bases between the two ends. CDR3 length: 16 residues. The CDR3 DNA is TGTGCCAGCAGTACTCGTTCGACAGGAGCGAATCAGCCCCAGCATTTT. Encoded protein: CASSTRSTGANQPQHF.